This is a list of T cell receptor beta chains from one sample in a study of blood T cell repertoires in COVID-19. Sequenced by immunoSEQ multiplex PCR; TCRdb stores in-frame clones only, minus some. The table has 250,000 or so clones, less than 90% seen once. The sample was peripheral blood. The receptor set was obtained from a man aged 60 to 75 with acute or convalescent COVID-19. CDR3s include the opening cysteine and the closing phenylalanine or tryptophan. D genes are given only for firm matches. Clone size is not always given. Where it is, it says once, few, many or a class for expanded clones.

D gene: -
clone size: -
V gene: TRBV5-5
J gene: TRBJ1-5
CDR3 protein: CASSLTGANNQPQHF
CDR3 DNA: TGTGCCAGCAGCTTGACGGGTGCCAACAATCAGCCCCAGCATTTT

D gene: TRBD2
clone size: -
V gene: TRBV3-1/TRBV3-2
J gene: TRBJ2-2
CDR3 protein: CASSQVWLAGGPSTGELFF
CDR3 DNA: TGTGCCAGCAGCCAAGTTTGGCTAGCGGGAGGGCCGAGCACCGGGGAGCTGTTTTTT

D gene: TRBD1
clone size: -
V gene: TRBV7-8
J gene: TRBJ2-6
CDR3 protein: CASSPTAGDRARGANVLTF
CDR3 DNA: TGTGCCAGCAGCCCGACCGCCGGGGACAGGGCCCGAGGGGCCAACGTCCTGACTTTC

D gene: -
clone size: -
V gene: TRBV28
J gene: TRBJ1-1
CDR3 protein: CASKGTEAFF
CDR3 DNA: TGTGCCAGCAAGGGGACTGAAGCTTTCTTT

D gene: -
clone size: -
V gene: TRBV4-1
J gene: TRBJ2-7
CDR3 protein: CASSQAQFYEQYF
CDR3 DNA: TGCGCCAGCAGCCAGGCACAGTTCTACGAGCAGTACTTC

D gene: TRBD2
clone size: -
V gene: TRBV7-9
J gene: TRBJ2-7
CDR3 protein: CASSPVAGYEQYF
CDR3 DNA: TGTGCCAGCAGCCCCGTAGCGGGGTACGAGCAGTACTTC

D gene: TRBD1
clone size: -
V gene: TRBV7-9
J gene: TRBJ2-5
CDR3 protein: CASSYWTGEETQYF
CDR3 DNA: TGTGCCAGCAGCTACTGGACAGGGGAAGAGACCCAGTACTTC

D gene: -
clone size: -
V gene: TRBV12-3/TRBV12-4
J gene: TRBJ2-1
CDR3 protein: CASSPQFNEQFF
CDR3 DNA: TGTGCCAGCAGTCCCCAGTTCAATGAGCAGTTCTTC

D gene: -
clone size: -
V gene: TRBV12-3/TRBV12-4
J gene: TRBJ1-5
CDR3 protein: CASSRQDNQPQHF
CDR3 DNA: TGTGCCAGCAGTCGACAGGATAATCAGCCCCAGCATTTT

D gene: TRBD1
clone size: -
V gene: TRBV6-5
J gene: TRBJ1-2
CDR3 protein: CASSYRGQGDGYTF
CDR3 DNA: TGTGCCAGCAGTTACCGGGGACAGGGTGATGGCTACACCTTC

D gene: TRBD1
clone size: -
V gene: TRBV9
J gene: TRBJ2-1
CDR3 protein: CASSAPWQGVNEQFF
CDR3 DNA: TGTGCCAGCAGCGCGCCCTGGCAGGGGGTGAATGAGCAGTTCTTC

D gene: TRBD2
clone size: -
V gene: TRBV5-4
J gene: TRBJ2-1
CDR3 protein: CASTRAGLAGGPRLNEQFF
CDR3 DNA: TGTGCCAGCACCCGGGCGGGGCTAGCGGGGGGGCCTCGGCTTAATGAGCAGTTCTTC

D gene: -
clone size: -
V gene: TRBV10-3
J gene: TRBJ2-1
CDR3 protein: CAISESGSSYNEQFF
CDR3 DNA: TGTGCCATCAGTGAGTCGGGCAGCTCCTACAATGAGCAGTTCTTC

D gene: -
clone size: few
V gene: TRBV19
J gene: TRBJ1-5
CDR3 protein: CASGAGTNQPQHF
CDR3 DNA: TGTGCCTCCGGGGCAGGGACAAATCAGCCCCAGCATTTT

D gene: -
clone size: once
V gene: TRBV20-1
J gene: TRBJ2-1
CDR3 protein: CSASKVGSSYNEQFF
CDR3 DNA: TGCAGTGCTAGTAAGGTAGGGAGCTCCTACAATGAGCAGTTCTTC

D gene: TRBD1
clone size: few
V gene: TRBV18
J gene: TRBJ2-5
CDR3 protein: CASSPGQDGETQYF
CDR3 DNA: TGTGCCAGCTCACCCGGACAGGATGGCGAGACCCAGTACTTC

D gene: TRBD1
clone size: -
V gene: TRBV2
J gene: TRBJ1-2
CDR3 protein: CASGTGGHYGYTF
CDR3 DNA: TGTGCCAGCGGGACAGGGGGGCACTATGGCTACACCTTC

D gene: -
clone size: -
V gene: TRBV6-5
J gene: TRBJ2-3
CDR3 protein: CASSYLGATDTQYF
CDR3 DNA: TGTGCCAGCAGTTACCTAGGGGCCACAGATACGCAGTATTTT

D gene: -
clone size: -
V gene: TRBV28
J gene: TRBJ1-3
CDR3 protein: CASGQAYSGNTIYF
CDR3 DNA: TGTGCCAGCGGTCAGGCATACTCTGGAAACACCATATATTTT

D gene: -
clone size: few
V gene: TRBV27
J gene: TRBJ2-3
CDR3 protein: CASSFLANTDTQYF
CDR3 DNA: TGTGCCAGCAGTTTTCTAGCTAACACAGATACGCAGTATTTT

D gene: TRBD2
clone size: -
V gene: TRBV15
J gene: TRBJ2-1
CDR3 protein: CATGKSGGNNEQFF
CDR3 DNA: TGTGCCACGGGGAAGTCCGGGGGGAACAATGAGCAGTTCTTC

D gene: -
clone size: -
V gene: TRBV28
J gene: TRBJ2-7
CDR3 protein: CASSLAGRWAYEQYF
CDR3 DNA: TGTGCCAGCAGTTTAGCTGGCAGGTGGGCCTACGAGCAGTACTTC